A single sample is the source of the 16 T cell receptor beta chains below, sequenced in a study of cytomegalovirus exposure and HLA in healthy donors. The PCR ran on 60 Vbeta and 13 Jbeta primers. Produced via immunoSEQ multiplex PCR; TCRdb's table is partial and in-frame only. The sample has roughly 140,000 clones; 65% to 80% are singletons. Sequenced sample: PBMCs. The receptors were gathered from a woman aged 30 to 39 in good health and CMV-seronegative.

This clone came up many times. This sequence joins TRBV29-1 and TRBJ1-1; a possible D gene is TRBD1 (5 bases). V shed 8 bases and J shed 5 bases, with 18 bases lying between them. Germline CDR1 is SQVTM and CDR2 is ANQGSEA. CDR3 length equals 13 residues. CDR3: CSSEGTGGTEAFF. CDR3 coding DNA: TGCAGCTCAGAGGGGACCGGAGGGACTGAAGCTTTCTTT.

This clone was seen only once. The J gene is TRBJ1-1, the V gene TRBV30; 7 bases agree with TRBD1. This CDR3 has 11 amino acids. V gave up 4 bases and J gave up 8 bases; unmatched junction bases: 4. Germline lookup yields CDR1 GTSNPN and CDR2 SVGIG (reference sequence). This CDR3 is CAWNSDREAFF. Written as DNA, the CDR3 is TGTGCCTGGAACTCGGACAGGGAAGCTTTCTTT.

The table lists this clone with a few counts. J is TRBJ1-6 and V is TRBV2; D is uncertain. Per the germline V gene, CDR1 is SNHLY and CDR2 is FYNNEI. CDR3 length: 13 residues. Trimming removed 3 bases at V and 10 bases at J, with 10 bases between. The CDR3 nucleotides read TGTGCCAGCAGTGAGGTCAGGCTATCACCCCTCCACTTT. Protein sequence: CASSEVRLSPLHF.

The chain combines TRBV5-1 with TRBJ2-1; 10 bases are shared with TRBD1. V lost 5 bases to trimming and J lost 9 bases; unmatched junction nucleotides: 14. The CDR3 is made up of 16 amino acids. Germline lookup yields CDR1 SGHRS and CDR2 YFSETQ. The CDR3 nucleotides read TGCGCCAGCAGGGCCCCCCTTGGGGACAGGGGTAGTGAGCAGTTCTTC. It encodes CASRAPLGDRGSEQFF.

The chain links TRBV2 to TRBJ2-5; D perhaps matches TRBD2 (5 bases). Germline-derived CDR1 and CDR2 are SNHLY and FYNNEI. The CDR3 is 14 amino acids. Trimming removed 5 bases at V and 7 bases at J, with 17 bases between. CDR3 amino acids: CASSPDGIRGTQYF. The CDR3 DNA is TGTGCCAGCAGTCCTGACGGAATCCGGGGGACCCAGTACTTC.

This chain connects TRBV30 to TRBJ2-1; TRBD1 matches at 8 bases. The CDR3 is made up of 15 amino acids. V was clipped by 4 bases and J by 6 bases; unmatched bases: 11. CDR1 is GTSNPN, CDR2 SVGIG, per germline (reference sequence). CDR3 protein: CAWMRLGQGRNEQFF. The CDR3 nucleotides are TGTGCCTGGATGAGACTAGGACAGGGCCGCAATGAGCAGTTCTTC.

The chain is built from TRBV11-3 and TRBJ2-1, with 13 bases aligning to TRBD2. Germline lookup yields CDR1 SGHNT and CDR2 YENEEA. The CDR3 has 17 residues. The junction had 12 bases not matched to a gene; V was cut back by 4 bases and J by 9 bases. The CDR3 coding sequence is TGTGCCAGCAGCTCGGAGCCGGGACTAGCGGGAATCGGTGAGCAGTTCTTC. This sequence encodes CASSSEPGLAGIGEQFF.

The V gene is TRBV6-1, the J gene TRBJ2-1; D remains ambiguous. Germline V gene data show CDR1 as MNHNS and CDR2 as SASEGT. CDR3 length: 15 amino acids. V lost 4 bases and J lost 0, with 10 bases in between. The CDR3 loop reads CASSGSANSYNEQFF. In nucleotides, the CDR3 is TGTGCCAGCAGTGGAAGCGCGAACTCCTACAATGAGCAGTTCTTC.

This clone came up a few times. This sequence joins TRBV27 and TRBJ1-6; D remains unclear. V was shortened by 0 bases and J by 9 bases, with 9 bases between the two germline ends. The CDR3 runs to 14 residues. Germline assignment: CDR1 MNHEY and CDR2 SMNVEV (reference sequence). CDR3 region: CASSLSRMGSPLHF. The CDR3 DNA sequence: TGTGCCAGCAGTTTATCCAGGATGGGTTCACCCCTCCACTTT.

The chain employs TRBV6-4 and TRBJ1-1; 7 nucleotides match TRBD1. J lost 1 base, V lost 6 bases, and 5 bases had no gene match. The CDR3 totals 14 residues. Per the germline V gene, CDR1 is MRHNA and CDR2 is SNTAGT. In DNA, the CDR3 is TGTGCCAGCAGAGGGACAGACTCGAACACTGAAGCTTTCTTT. Residues: CASRGTDSNTEAFF.

This clone has only a few counts. This chain connects TRBV28 to TRBJ2-7, with 8 bases fitting TRBD2. Germline V lookup: CDR1 MDHEN, CDR2 SYDVKM. Losses at the gene ends were 7 bases for V and 5 bases for J; bases not matched to a gene: 13. The CDR3 totals 15 residues. CDR3 sequence reads: CASTTGTRSLDEQYF. The DNA of the CDR3 is TGTGCCAGCACCACCGGGACTAGGAGTCTGGACGAGCAGTACTTC.

The rearrangement links TRBV6-5 to TRBJ1-2; D is undetermined. The germline CDR1 and CDR2 sequences are MNHEY and SVGAGI. The V end was cut by 3 bases, the J end by 0 bases, with 14 bases between. The CDR3 has 16 residues. In DNA, the CDR3 is TGTGCCAGCAGTTATGGCGCCGGGTGGACTAACTATGGCTACACCTTC. This gives the protein CASSYGAGWTNYGYTF.

This rearrangement joins TRBV5-1 to TRBJ1-1; the match to TRBD1 covers 8 bases. Trimming at V came to 4 bases and at J to 10 bases, leaving 6 bases not matched to a gene. This CDR3 spans 12 amino acids. Germline values: CDR1 SGHRS, CDR2 YFSETQ. The CDR3 DNA is TGCGCCAGCAGCGAGCAGGGGGCTCGAGCTTTCTTT. It encodes CASSEQGARAFF.

J is TRBJ2-7 and V is TRBV13; no definite D call. The CDR3 has 17 residues. Germline V gives CDR1 PRHDT, CDR2 FYEKMQ (reference sequence). V was shortened by 2 bases and J by 3 bases, with 20 bases between the two germline ends. Here the CDR3 reads CASSLSYVGLESYEQYF. In DNA form, the CDR3 reads TGTGCCAGCAGCTTAAGCTATGTTGGGTTGGAGAGCTACGAGCAGTACTTC.

The rearrangement links TRBV18 to TRBJ1-1; D is undetermined. The CDR3 runs 16 residues. Trimming left V 3 bases short and J 0 bases short, with 14 bases between. Germline loops: CDR1 KGHSH, CDR2 LQKENI. The chain's CDR3 is CASSPAAPILNTEAFF. CDR3 in DNA: TGTGCCAGCTCACCGGCGGCCCCTATATTGAACACTGAAGCTTTCTTT.

The chain has TRBV30 and TRBJ2-5; D might be TRBD1 (6 bases). CDR1 is GTSNPN and CDR2 is SVGIG in the germline V gene (reference sequence). The CDR3 is 13 amino acids. V was shortened by 5 bases and J by 0 bases, with 10 bases between the two germline ends. The CDR3 spells CAWGGQYQETQYF. CDR3 coding DNA: TGTGCCTGGGGAGGACAGTACCAAGAGACCCAGTACTTC.